This record covers a single T cell receptor (beta chain). These data belong to a study of T-cell reconstitution after alpha-beta-depleted transplantation in children. V shed 4 bases and J shed 5 bases, with 10 bases lying between them. CDR3 length equals 13 residues. Germline lookup yields CDR1 SGHDN and CDR2 FVKESK. The TCRbeta library incorporated unique molecular identifiers. TCRdb reanalysed the PCR reads using MiXCR and keeps one entry per CDR3 protein. Here the sample spans 640,000 or so distinct CDR3 sequences, about 15% being singletons. The rearrangement links TRBV14 to TRBJ2-3; TRBD2 is a possible D gene (5 bases). The clonotype comes from a human donor who donated a stem cell graft to a child with acute myeloid leukemia. Material: PBMCs from the stem cell graft donor, obtained from the stem cell graft. CDR3 DNA sequence: TGTGCCAGCAGCCTCTTCCGGGGAGATACGCAGTATTTT. Amino acid sequence: CASSLFRGDTQYF. Drawing the rest from reference TRBV14 and TRBJ2-3, the complete variable domain is EAGVTQFPSHSVIEKGQTVTLRCDPISGHDNLYWYRRVMGKEIKFLLHFVKESKQDESGMPNNRFLAERTGGTYSTLKVQPAELEDSGVYFCASSLFRGDTQYFGPGTRLTVL.